This T cell receptor (beta chain) was documented in a study of CD8 T cells in ankylosing spondylitis. Study-wide results and caveats: Past research had described some motif variants in reactive arthritis synovial fluid and blood. Clones that were linked to disease were CD8+ and were relatively rare in peripheral blood.

Generation of TCR beta libraries employed quantitative 5'-RACE incorporating molecular barcodes. TCRdb recomputed calls from the 5' RACE reads with MiXCR, one row per CDR3 protein. The repertoire holds fewer than 400,000 distinct CDR3 sequences, with approximately 15% as singletons. Remarks on this clonotype: Its target is not known.

The sequenced sample was blood, either unsorted or a sorted T cell fraction (not recorded which). The TCR comes from a male donor with ankylosing spondylitis or in good health (not recorded which).

CDR3 nucleotides: TGTGCCAGCAGCCCAAGGACAGGGACTAGCACAGATACGCAGTATTTT. Translated: CASSPRTGTSTDTQYF. The chain employs TRBV7-9 and TRBJ2-3; the match to TRBD1 covers 8 bases. Germline V gene sequence: CDR1 SEHNR, CDR2 FQNEAQ (reference sequence). The CDR3 covers 16 residues. The ends lost 5 bases at V and 0 bases at J; junction bases unmatched: 7.